Listed below are T cell receptor beta chains from one sample, sequenced in a study of blood T cell repertoires in COVID-19. The method was immunoSEQ multiplex PCR; TCRdb's version includes in-frame clones alone and lacks a portion of them. Of about 200,000 clones listed, 86% were seen once; the top ten hold more than 4%. The sequenced material came from PBMCs or T cells enriched from blood (not recorded which). Receptors were obtained from a young woman who had been exposed to COVID-19. Each CDR3 is given with its conserved first and last residue. A D gene is named only where the DNA matches it firmly. Size is omitted from some rows. Given values are once, few, many or a class for expanded clones.

d_call clone_size j_call v_call cdr3_aa cdr3_nt
TRBD2 NA TRBJ2-1 TRBV7-8 CASSSPFGLAGGLNEQFF TGTGCCAGCAGCTCTCCTTTTGGACTAGCGGGGGGTTTGAATGAGCAGTTCTTC
NA once TRBJ2-7 TRBV10-1 CASSAGQGEVYEQYF TGCGCCAGCAGCGCTGGACAAGGGGAGGTCTACGAGCAGTACTTC
NA NA TRBJ1-1 TRBV19 CASSSSTEAFF TGTGCCAGTAGTAGTTCAACTGAAGCTTTCTTT
TRBD1 NA TRBJ1-5 TRBV6-5 CASSWDRGAQPQHF TGTGCCAGCAGTTGGGACAGGGGAGCTCAGCCCCAGCATTTT
NA NA TRBJ2-3 TRBV20-1 CSASPLNTQYF TGCAGTGCTAGCCCCCTTAATACGCAGTATTTT
NA NA TRBJ1-1 TRBV30 CAWTQENTEAFF TGTGCCTGGACTCAGGAGAACACTGAAGCTTTCTTT
TRBD2 once TRBJ2-7 TRBV6-5 CASSLAGGLYEQYF TGTGCCAGCAGTCTAGCGGGGGGGCTCTACGAGCAGTACTTC
NA NA TRBJ1-2 TRBV5-1 CASSLRIQGDYGYTF TGCGCCAGCAGCTTAAGGATACAGGGCGACTATGGCTACACCTTC
NA NA TRBJ1-5 TRBV10-3 CAISESETGQPQHF TGTGCCATCAGTGAGTCGGAGACTGGACAGCCCCAGCATTTT
NA NA TRBJ1-5 TRBV19 CASSMGPGDQPQHF TGTGCCAGTAGTATGGGGCCGGGGGATCAGCCCCAGCATTTT
NA NA TRBJ1-2 TRBV10-3 CAISGGEYGYTF TGTGCCATCAGCGGAGGGGAATATGGCTACACCTTC
NA NA TRBJ1-5 TRBV2 CASSETASNQPQHF TGTGCCAGCAGTGAAACAGCTAGCAATCAGCCCCAGCATTTT
NA NA TRBJ2-2 TRBV19 CASSGTSNTGELFF TGTGCCAGTAGCGGGACTTCGAACACCGGGGAGCTGTTTTTT
NA NA TRBJ1-1 TRBV10-3 CAISESKTGLNTEAFF TGTGCCATCAGTGAGTCGAAAACAGGGTTAAACACTGAAGCTTTCTTT
TRBD1 NA TRBJ1-2 TRBV24-1 CATSDPGTAYGYTF TGTGCCACCAGTGACCCCGGGACAGCCTATGGCTACACCTTC
NA NA TRBJ1-4 TRBV6-4 CATPTALNEKLFF TGTGCCACCCCGACAGCGCTTAATGAAAAACTGTTTTTT
TRBD1 NA TRBJ2-3 TRBV7-2 CASSRRGDRSTDTQYF TGTGCCAGCAGCCGGCGAGGGGACAGATCCACAGATACGCAGTATTTT
NA NA TRBJ1-2 TRBV3-1/TRBV3-2 CASSQALGFGNGYTF TGTGCCAGCAGCCAAGCCCTAGGGTTCGGGAATGGCTACACCTTC
NA NA TRBJ1-2 TRBV2 CASLGGVYGYTF TGTGCCTCCCTTGGGGGGGTATATGGCTACACCTTC
NA NA TRBJ2-3 TRBV16 CASSQSEDTQYF TGTGCCAGCAGCCAATCTGAGGATACGCAGTATTTT
NA NA TRBJ2-3 TRBV5-4 CASSLRKGGGGLGDTQYF TGTGCCAGCAGCTTGAGGAAGGGAGGGGGGGGCCTCGGAGATACGCAGTATTTT
NA NA TRBJ1-6 TRBV6-4 CASSDSGGYSPLHF TGTGCCAGCAGTGACTCCGGGGGATATTCACCCCTCCACTTT
TRBD2 NA TRBJ2-1 TRBV13 CASSVGLAELNEQFF TGTGCCAGCAGCGTCGGACTAGCGGAGCTAAATGAGCAGTTCTTC
NA NA TRBJ1-1 TRBV10-3 CAISETKGTEAFF TGTGCCATCAGTGAGACGAAGGGGACTGAAGCTTTCTTT
NA NA TRBJ2-7 TRBV30 CAWSITVSYEQYF TGTGCCTGGAGTATCACGGTTTCTTACGAGCAGTACTTC
TRBD2 NA TRBJ2-7 TRBV3-1/TRBV3-2 CASSQLAGEQYF TGTGCCAGCAGCCAACTAGCGGGTGAGCAGTACTTC
NA few TRBJ2-7 TRBV9 CASSAGTAGDAGQYF TGTGCCAGCAGCGCCGGGACAGCGGGGGATGCGGGGCAGTACTTC
NA NA TRBJ2-1 TRBV27 CASSPQGRWGNEQFF TGTGCCAGCAGTCCACAGGGAAGGTGGGGCAATGAGCAGTTCTTC
NA NA TRBJ1-2 TRBV7-2 CASSLAWGGNYGYTF TGTGCCAGCAGCTTAGCCTGGGGGGGGAACTATGGCTACACCTTC
NA NA TRBJ2-1 TRBV10-3 CAISEVAASSYNEQFF TGTGCCATCAGTGAGGTGGCAGCGAGCTCCTACAATGAGCAGTTCTTC
TRBD1 NA TRBJ1-2 TRBV30 CAQSPGGFGYTF TGTGCCCAATCGCCAGGGGGTTTTGGCTACACCTTC
NA NA TRBJ1-6 TRBV30 CAWSPYFNSPLHF TGTGCCTGGAGCCCGTACTTCAATTCACCCCTCCACTTT
NA few TRBJ1-4 TRBV6-6 CASSRSTPTGANEKLFF TGTGCCAGCAGTCGATCAACCCCGACAGGCGCCAATGAAAAACTGTTTTTT
NA NA TRBJ2-5 TRBV6-1 CASSETPGGGALQETQYF TGTGCCAGCAGTGAAACCCCGGGGGGCGGGGCATTGCAAGAGACCCAGTACTTC
NA NA TRBJ2-1 TRBV2 CASSDGLANEQFF TGTGCCAGCAGTGATGGGCTAGCCAATGAGCAGTTCTTC
TRBD1 NA TRBJ1-3 TRBV29-1 CSVGGQAVSGNTIYF TGCAGCGTTGGGGGACAGGCGGTCTCTGGAAACACCATATATTTT
NA NA TRBJ2-1 TRBV14 CASSQGVRVGSNEQFF TGTGCCAGCAGCCAAGGTGTCAGGGTTGGATCCAATGAGCAGTTCTTC
TRBD1 NA TRBJ1-2 TRBV15 CATSRDSGTVWGKGYTF TGTGCCACCAGCAGAGACTCCGGGACAGTCTGGGGGAAGGGCTACACCTTC
TRBD2 NA TRBJ2-1 TRBV5-1 CASSLWGGSFSPNNEQFF TGCGCCAGCAGCTTATGGGGGGGGAGCTTTTCCCCCAATAATGAGCAGTTCTTC
TRBD1 few TRBJ1-4 TRBV7-2 CASSLGTGGRGEKLFF TGTGCCAGCAGCTTAGGGACAGGCGGTCGAGGAGAAAAACTGTTTTTT
NA few TRBJ1-2 TRBV7-8 CASSLTANYGYTF TGTGCCAGCAGCTTAACAGCTAACTATGGCTACACCTTC
TRBD1 NA TRBJ2-5 TRBV19 CASREQGYRDTQYF TGTGCCAGTAGAGAACAGGGGTACCGGGATACCCAGTACTTC
NA NA TRBJ2-3 TRBV4-2 CASTLAAGAHPSTDTQYF TGTGCCAGCACCCTTGCTGCGGGGGCCCACCCGAGCACAGATACGCAGTATTTT
NA once TRBJ1-6 TRBV5-1 CASSLAGVGSSPLHF TGCGCCAGCAGCTTGGCGGGGGTAGGTAGTTCACCCCTCCACTTT
TRBD2 NA TRBJ2-5 TRBV5-1 CASSQGLAGEVGETQYF TGCGCCAGCAGCCAGGGACTAGCGGGGGAGGTAGGAGAGACCCAGTACTTC
NA NA TRBJ1-6 TRBV5-6 CASSLGRSTLHF TGTGCCAGCAGCTTGGGGCGGTCCACCCTCCACTTT
NA NA TRBJ2-1 TRBV30 CAWSVQSSYNEQFF TGTGCCTGGAGTGTACAGAGCTCCTACAATGAGCAGTTCTTC
TRBD2 NA TRBJ2-5 TRBV4-1 CASSQERGASGEKETQYF TGCGCCAGCAGCCAAGAAAGAGGGGCGAGCGGGGAGAAAGAGACCCAGTACTTC
NA NA TRBJ2-7 TRBV7-2 CASSSYTGPEQYF TGTGCCAGCAGCTCGTACACAGGGCCCGAGCAGTACTTC
TRBD1 NA TRBJ1-1 TRBV4-1 CASSQERQGRTEAFF TGCGCCAGCAGCCAAGAAAGACAGGGAAGGACTGAAGCTTTCTTT
NA NA TRBJ1-2 TRBV5-1 CASSLAGQPGAGGYTF TGCGCCAGCAGCTTGGCGGGTCAGCCTGGAGCCGGTGGCTACACCTTC
NA NA TRBJ1-2 TRBV3-1/TRBV3-2 CASSQRSSGGYTF TGTGCCAGCAGCCAACGATCTTCGGGTGGCTACACCTTC
TRBD2 NA TRBJ2-1 TRBV24-1 CATSEPSGGQFF TGTGCCACCAGTGAACCTAGCGGGGGGCAGTTCTTC